A selection of T cell receptor beta chains follows, all from one sample in a study of blood T cell repertoires in COVID-19. Profiling relied on immunoSEQ multiplex PCR, and the TCRdb table lists in-frame clones only, not all of them. The table includes 250,000 or so clones, 70% to 85% detected once. The sequenced sample was peripheral blood. The receptors stem from an elderly woman with acute or convalescent COVID-19. The CDR3 runs from the conserved cysteine through the conserved F or W. The D gene is left open where the match is weak. Clone sizes are given selectively: once, few, many, or a class where the clone is expanded.

D gene: TRBD1; CDR3 length: 14; V gene: TRBV30; clone size: .; J gene: TRBJ1-1; CDR3 DNA: TGTGCCTGGAGTACCTACAGGGGTGTCACTGAAGCTTTCTTT; CDR3 protein: CAWSTYRGVTEAFF
D gene: TRBD2; CDR3 length: 15; V gene: TRBV10-3; clone size: .; J gene: TRBJ2-5; CDR3 DNA: TGTGCCATCAGTGCGGGCGGGGGGGTCCAAGAGACCCAGTACTTC; CDR3 protein: CAISAGGGVQETQYF
D gene: TRBD2; CDR3 length: 17; V gene: TRBV18; clone size: .; J gene: TRBJ2-3; CDR3 DNA: TGTGCCAGCTCCCCTTTACCAGCGGGGGCCCTAACAGATACGCAGTATTTT; CDR3 protein: CASSPLPAGALTDTQYF
D gene: .; CDR3 length: 16; V gene: TRBV5-6; clone size: .; J gene: TRBJ2-2; CDR3 DNA: TGTGCCAGCAGCTTTTTTGGAGGACTGAACACCGGGGAGCTGTTTTTT; CDR3 protein: CASSFFGGLNTGELFF
D gene: .; CDR3 length: 13; V gene: TRBV15; clone size: .; J gene: TRBJ1-6; CDR3 DNA: TGTGCCACCAGCAGGGACAGAAATTCACCCCTCCACTTT; CDR3 protein: CATSRDRNSPLHF
D gene: .; CDR3 length: 12; V gene: TRBV12-5; clone size: once; J gene: TRBJ2-3; CDR3 DNA: TGTGCTAGTGGTTTCGGTAAAGATACGCAGTATTTT; CDR3 protein: CASGFGKDTQYF
D gene: TRBD2; CDR3 length: 14; V gene: TRBV20-1; clone size: .; J gene: TRBJ2-2; CDR3 DNA: TGCAGTGCTAGTTGGGCTAGCGGCACCGGGGAGCTGTTTTTT; CDR3 protein: CSASWASGTGELFF
D gene: TRBD1; CDR3 length: 11; V gene: TRBV2; clone size: .; J gene: TRBJ1-1; CDR3 DNA: TGTGCCAGCAACCAGGGGGTGCAAGCTTTCTTT; CDR3 protein: CASNQGVQAFF
D gene: TRBD1; CDR3 length: 13; V gene: TRBV4-2; clone size: once; J gene: TRBJ2-7; CDR3 DNA: TGTGCCAGCAGCCAATCACAGGGGACCGAGCAGTACTTC; CDR3 protein: CASSQSQGTEQYF
D gene: .; CDR3 length: 14; V gene: TRBV30; clone size: .; J gene: TRBJ1-5; CDR3 DNA: TGTGCCTGGACATCCGCCGGGGGGGTTCAGCCCCAGCATTTT; CDR3 protein: CAWTSAGGVQPQHF
D gene: .; CDR3 length: 14; V gene: TRBV7-2; clone size: .; J gene: TRBJ2-5; CDR3 DNA: TGTGCCAGCACCCTTGGACGGGGGACAGAGACCCAGTACTTC; CDR3 protein: CASTLGRGTETQYF
D gene: TRBD1; CDR3 length: 16; V gene: TRBV18; clone size: .; J gene: TRBJ1-1; CDR3 DNA: TGTGCCAGCTCACCACCCGGGACAGGGGGCGGCACTGAAGCTTTCTTT; CDR3 protein: CASSPPGTGGGTEAFF
D gene: .; CDR3 length: 16; V gene: TRBV3-1/TRBV3-2; clone size: .; J gene: TRBJ1-6; CDR3 DNA: TGTGCCAGCAGCCAAGGAGTACCGCCGGTTAATTCACCCCTCCACTTT; CDR3 protein: CASSQGVPPVNSPLHF
D gene: TRBD1; CDR3 length: 15; V gene: TRBV5-4; clone size: .; J gene: TRBJ1-2; CDR3 DNA: TGTGCCAGCAGCCAAGGGACAGGGGGAAACTATGGCTACACCTTC; CDR3 protein: CASSQGTGGNYGYTF
D gene: TRBD1; CDR3 length: 15; V gene: TRBV7-2; clone size: once; J gene: TRBJ2-5; CDR3 DNA: TGTGCCAGCAGCTTGACAGGGCTGGGGAAAGAGACCCAGTACTTC; CDR3 protein: CASSLTGLGKETQYF
D gene: .; CDR3 length: 15; V gene: TRBV1; clone size: once; J gene: TRBJ1-1; CDR3 DNA: TGCACCAGCAGCCGAGGAAAGGGAGACAACACTGAAGCTTTCTTT; CDR3 protein: CTSSRGKGDNTEAFF
D gene: TRBD1; CDR3 length: 15; V gene: TRBV4-3; clone size: once; J gene: TRBJ2-7; CDR3 DNA: TGCGCCAGCAGCCAGTCGACAGGGCGTGGTTCCTCGGCTACCTTC; CDR3 protein: CASSQSTGRGSSATF
D gene: TRBD2; CDR3 length: 14; V gene: TRBV7-8; clone size: .; J gene: TRBJ2-7; CDR3 DNA: TGTGCCAGCAGCTTAATTAGCGGGGGACCCGAGCAGTACTTC; CDR3 protein: CASSLISGGPEQYF
D gene: .; CDR3 length: 16; V gene: TRBV7-2; clone size: .; J gene: TRBJ2-1; CDR3 DNA: TGTGCCAGCAGCTTAGATCTAGCGACTTCCTACAATGAGCAGTTCTTC; CDR3 protein: CASSLDLATSYNEQFF
D gene: .; CDR3 length: 13; V gene: TRBV11-1; clone size: .; J gene: TRBJ1-1; CDR3 DNA: TGTGCCAGCAGCTTTCCCGGGTCCACTGAAGCTTTCTTT; CDR3 protein: CASSFPGSTEAFF
D gene: TRBD2; CDR3 length: 17; V gene: TRBV18; clone size: once; J gene: TRBJ2-1; CDR3 DNA: TGTGCCAGCTCACCAGGACTAGCGGGGGGGGTATCCAATGAGCAGTTCTTC; CDR3 protein: CASSPGLAGGVSNEQFF
D gene: .; CDR3 length: 15; V gene: TRBV5-4; clone size: .; J gene: TRBJ2-1; CDR3 DNA: TGTGCCAGCAGCATTAGCGTTCCCTCCTACAATGAGCAGTTCTTC; CDR3 protein: CASSISVPSYNEQFF
D gene: TRBD1; CDR3 length: 14; V gene: TRBV9; clone size: once; J gene: TRBJ1-1; CDR3 DNA: TGTGCCAGCAGCGCACAGGGGGGGCAGGTTGAAGCTTTCTTT; CDR3 protein: CASSAQGGQVEAFF
D gene: .; CDR3 length: 13; V gene: TRBV15; clone size: .; J gene: TRBJ1-1; CDR3 DNA: TGTGCCACCAGCAGAGGCGGGAGGCCTGAAGCTTTCTTT; CDR3 protein: CATSRGGRPEAFF
D gene: .; CDR3 length: 15; V gene: TRBV11-2; clone size: .; J gene: TRBJ2-1; CDR3 DNA: TGTGCCAGCAGCCCTAGCCGGGTCTTATTGGATGAGCAGTTCTTC; CDR3 protein: CASSPSRVLLDEQFF
D gene: .; CDR3 length: 13; V gene: TRBV30; clone size: .; J gene: TRBJ1-4; CDR3 DNA: TGTGCCTGGATGGGTGGGGCCGATGAAAAACTGTTTTTT; CDR3 protein: CAWMGGADEKLFF
D gene: TRBD1; CDR3 length: 14; V gene: TRBV28; clone size: .; J gene: TRBJ2-7; CDR3 DNA: TGTGCCAGCAGTGTCGGGACAGGCCTGCACGAGCAGTACTTC; CDR3 protein: CASSVGTGLHEQYF
D gene: TRBD2; CDR3 length: 15; V gene: TRBV7-9; clone size: .; J gene: TRBJ2-1; CDR3 DNA: TGTGCCGGAGCAACACTAGCGGGATACTACAATGAGCAGTTCTTC; CDR3 protein: CAGATLAGYYNEQFF
D gene: .; CDR3 length: 12; V gene: TRBV12-3/TRBV12-4; clone size: .; J gene: TRBJ2-3; CDR3 DNA: TGTGCCAGCAGTCAAACAGCAGATACGCAGTATTTT; CDR3 protein: CASSQTADTQYF
D gene: .; CDR3 length: 14; V gene: TRBV6-2/TRBV6-3; clone size: .; J gene: TRBJ1-2; CDR3 DNA: TGTGCCAGCAGTTTAGGACAGACATACTATGGCTACACCTTC; CDR3 protein: CASSLGQTYYGYTF
D gene: TRBD1; CDR3 length: 18; V gene: TRBV24-1; clone size: .; J gene: TRBJ2-2; CDR3 DNA: TGTGCCACCAGTGATTTGCGGGGGACAGGGTTTGACACCGGGGAGCTGTTTTTT; CDR3 protein: CATSDLRGTGFDTGELFF
D gene: TRBD1; CDR3 length: 13; V gene: TRBV6-5; clone size: .; J gene: TRBJ2-7; CDR3 DNA: TGTGCCAGCAGACCGGACAGGGAGGCTGGCCCGTACTTC; CDR3 protein: CASRPDREAGPYF
D gene: .; CDR3 length: 15; V gene: TRBV15; clone size: .; J gene: TRBJ2-1; CDR3 DNA: TGTGCCACCAGCAGAGTTCATTTAGGGGGCAATGAGCAGTTCTTC; CDR3 protein: CATSRVHLGGNEQFF
D gene: .; CDR3 length: 15; V gene: TRBV9; clone size: .; J gene: TRBJ1-1; CDR3 DNA: TGTGCCAGCAGCGTAGGAGGGGGGGTTAACACTGAAGCTTTCTTT; CDR3 protein: CASSVGGGVNTEAFF
D gene: .; CDR3 length: 12; V gene: TRBV12-3/TRBV12-4; clone size: .; J gene: TRBJ2-5; CDR3 DNA: TGTGCCAGCAGTGCAGGGATGGAGACCCAGTACTTC; CDR3 protein: CASSAGMETQYF
D gene: TRBD1; CDR3 length: 14; V gene: TRBV3-1/TRBV3-2; clone size: .; J gene: TRBJ1-1; CDR3 DNA: TGTGCCAGCAGCCAGCCCGGGACAGGGACTGAAGCTTTCTTT; CDR3 protein: CASSQPGTGTEAFF
D gene: .; CDR3 length: 17; V gene: TRBV28; clone size: .; J gene: TRBJ1-1; CDR3 DNA: TGTGCCAGCAGTTTACGTCGGCAGGGGAGGGAGAACACTGAAGCTTTCTTT; CDR3 protein: CASSLRRQGRENTEAFF
D gene: .; CDR3 length: 14; V gene: TRBV7-2; clone size: .; J gene: TRBJ1-2; CDR3 DNA: TGTGCCAGCAGCCCCGGGAGGGCTAACTATGGCTACACCTTC; CDR3 protein: CASSPGRANYGYTF
D gene: TRBD1; CDR3 length: 16; V gene: TRBV5-4; clone size: few; J gene: TRBJ1-1; CDR3 DNA: TGTGCCAGCAGCGGGACAGGGGGCCTACTGAACACTGAAGCTTTCTTT; CDR3 protein: CASSGTGGLLNTEAFF
D gene: .; CDR3 length: 12; V gene: TRBV18; clone size: once; J gene: TRBJ2-3; CDR3 DNA: TGTGCCAGCTCACTAAGCACAGATACGCAGTATTTT; CDR3 protein: CASSLSTDTQYF
D gene: TRBD1; CDR3 length: 15; V gene: TRBV27; clone size: once; J gene: TRBJ2-6; CDR3 DNA: TGTGCCAGCAGTTCAGGGGGCTCTGGGGCCAACGTCCTGACTTTC; CDR3 protein: CASSSGGSGANVLTF
D gene: TRBD1; CDR3 length: 13; V gene: TRBV20-1; clone size: .; J gene: TRBJ1-6; CDR3 DNA: TGCAGTGCTAGTCAGGGGGCAGGTTCACCCCTCCACTTT; CDR3 protein: CSASQGAGSPLHF
D gene: TRBD2; CDR3 length: 18; V gene: TRBV5-1; clone size: few; J gene: TRBJ2-1; CDR3 DNA: TGCGCCAGCAGCTTGGAAGGGACTAGCGGGAGGGCCTCCAGAGAGCAGTTCTTC; CDR3 protein: CASSLEGTSGRASREQFF
D gene: .; CDR3 length: 13; V gene: TRBV5-4; clone size: once; J gene: TRBJ1-2; CDR3 DNA: TGTGCCAGCAGCTTGGGAGGCGAGGCTGGCTACACCTTC; CDR3 protein: CASSLGGEAGYTF
D gene: .; CDR3 length: 16; V gene: TRBV11-3; clone size: .; J gene: TRBJ2-3; CDR3 DNA: TGTGCCAGCGGTGTGGGAGGAACCTCGCGGACAGATACGCAGTATTTT; CDR3 protein: CASGVGGTSRTDTQYF
D gene: TRBD1; CDR3 length: 16; V gene: TRBV5-1; clone size: .; J gene: TRBJ2-4; CDR3 DNA: TGCGCCAGCAGCAACGACAGGGGGCTAGCCAAAAACATTCAGTACTTC; CDR3 protein: CASSNDRGLAKNIQYF
D gene: TRBD2; CDR3 length: 16; V gene: TRBV3-1/TRBV3-2; clone size: .; J gene: TRBJ2-2; CDR3 DNA: TGTGCCAGCAGCCTGGGACTAGCGGCGAACACCGGGGAGCTGTTTTTT; CDR3 protein: CASSLGLAANTGELFF
D gene: TRBD2; CDR3 length: 16; V gene: TRBV7-4; clone size: .; J gene: TRBJ2-5; CDR3 DNA: TGTGCCAGCAGCTTAGTTGGGGAGGGTTTCCAAGAGACCCAGTACTTC; CDR3 protein: CASSLVGEGFQETQYF
D gene: .; CDR3 length: 15; V gene: TRBV5-6; clone size: .; J gene: TRBJ1-2; CDR3 DNA: TGTGCCAGCAGCCGACTCCAGACAGCAAACTATGGCTACACCTTC; CDR3 protein: CASSRLQTANYGYTF